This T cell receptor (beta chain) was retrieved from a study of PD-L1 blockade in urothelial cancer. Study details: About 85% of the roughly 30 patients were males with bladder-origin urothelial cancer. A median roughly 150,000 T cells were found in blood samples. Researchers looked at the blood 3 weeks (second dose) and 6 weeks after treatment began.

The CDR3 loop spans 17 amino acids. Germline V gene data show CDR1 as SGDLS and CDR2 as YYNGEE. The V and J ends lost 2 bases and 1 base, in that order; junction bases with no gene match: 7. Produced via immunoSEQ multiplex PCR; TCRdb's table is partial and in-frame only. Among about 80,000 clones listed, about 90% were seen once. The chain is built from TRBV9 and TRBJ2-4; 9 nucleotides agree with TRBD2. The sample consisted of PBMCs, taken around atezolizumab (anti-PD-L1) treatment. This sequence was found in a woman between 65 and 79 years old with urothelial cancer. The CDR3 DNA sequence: TGTGCCAGCAGCGTGGGAGTGAGCGGGGGGGCCAAAAACATTCAGTACTTC. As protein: CASSVGVSGGAKNIQYF.